This TCR beta chain appears in the sequencing data of a study of T cell repertoires in cytomegalovirus infection. Unmatched junction bases numbered 7, after V lost 3 bases and J lost 7 bases. This CDR3 is built from 15 residues. Of note for this clonotype: Its target is not known.

TCRdb redid the calling of the reads with MiXCR, one entry per CDR3 protein. The sample has approximately 1,000,000 distinct CDR3 sequences, about a third seen once. The sample consisted of cultured CD8+ T cells from PBMCs, taken from culture after CMV antigen stimulation. J is TRBJ1-5 and V is TRBV12-3 or TRBV12-4, with TRBD1 identical over 9 bases. The receptor comes from a human donor in good health (CMV status not recorded). Some clones in this sample may be carry-over from other donors' samples. CDR3 sequence reads: CASSFDGTGWQPQHF. For the CDR3, the DNA is TGTGCCAGCAGTTTTGACGGGACAGGGTGGCAGCCCCAGCATTTT.